One sample yielded the 7 T cell receptor beta chains listed below, sequenced in a study of T cells after yellow fever vaccination. TCRdb itself ran the 5' RACE reads through MiXCR, one entry per CDR3 protein. The sample lists some 500,000 distinct CDR3 sequences, roughly 12% seen once, with about an eighth in the top ten. The specimen was PBMCs, collected on the day of the yellow fever booster vaccination. These receptors all stem from a man younger than 40 who received the YFV17D yellow fever vaccine.

This clonotype has more than one count but fewer than ten. Germline and junction disagree at one end, which may indicate a read error. The chain carries TRBV7-7 and TRBJ2-2; unclear D gene. CDR1 and CDR2 from the germline V gene are SSHAT and FNYEAQ (reference sequence). The CDR3 extends over 14 amino acids. CDR3: CASSPPSPHGELFF. The CDR3 DNA is TGTGCTAGCAGCCCCCCCTCTCCCCACGGGGAGCTGTTTTTT.

V usage is TRBV20-1 and J usage is TRBJ2-5; D is ambiguous. The CDR3 extends over 13 amino acids. The germline V gene encodes CDR1 DFQATT and CDR2 SNEGSKA (reference sequence). The germline V and J ends were trimmed by 4 bases and 1 base, with 10 bases remaining between them. The CDR3 region is CSATRVVQETQYF. CDR3 nucleotide sequence: TGCAGTGCTACCCGGGTGGTCCAAGAGACCCAGTACTTC.

The chain recombines TRBV12-3 or TRBV12-4 with TRBJ2-2; D possibly uses TRBD1 or TRBD2 (5 bases each). The V end was cut by 5 bases, the J end by 8 bases, with 9 bases between. The CDR3 totals 12 residues. The CDR3 sequence: CASSPGRGELFF. DNA for the CDR3: TGTGCCAGCAGTCCGGGGCGAGGGGAGCTGTTTTTT.

This clonotype was seen repeatedly, ten times or more. CDR3 amino acids: CSVAPVGDRGSEQYF. CDR3 nucleotide sequence: TGCAGCGTTGCCCCAGTGGGGGACAGGGGGAGCGAGCAGTACTTC. The rearrangement links TRBV29-1 to TRBJ2-7; 11 bases map to TRBD1. V was clipped by 4 bases and J by 6 bases; unmatched bases: 11. This CDR3 spans 15 amino acids. The germline CDR1 and CDR2 sequences are SQVTM and ANQGSEA.

This clonotype appeared a few times. The chain is built from TRBV5-1 and TRBJ2-7; no firm D call. This CDR3 region has 14 residues. The germline V gene encodes CDR1 SGHRS and CDR2 YFSETQ. Trimming removed 0 bases at V and 3 bases at J, with 10 bases between. The CDR3 loop is CASSLEPGHYEQYF. CDR3 nucleotide sequence: TGCGCCAGCAGCTTGGAACCGGGCCACTACGAGCAGTACTTC.

This clonotype was detected only a few times. This sequence joins TRBV25-1 and TRBJ2-1, with D perhaps given as TRBD1 or TRBD2 (5 bases each). Trimming stripped 6 bases from V and 1 base from J, with 16 bases between. The CDR3 sequence is 16 residues long. Germline CDR1 reads MGHDK; CDR2 reads SYGVNS. CDR3 DNA: TGTGCCAGCAGCCTCCCGGGACCGACATCCTACAATGAGCAGTTCTTC. It translates to CASSLPGPTSYNEQFF.

The rearrangement joins TRBV5-1 to TRBJ1-3, with a possible D match to TRBD1 (6 bases). Between the trimmed V and J ends, which lost 7 bases and 0 bases, there was a span of 23 bases. The length of the CDR3 is 18 residues. The germline gives CDR1 SGHRS, CDR2 YFSETQ. The CDR3 reads CASQYEGGPLSSGNTIYF. DNA of the CDR3: TGCGCCAGCCAATACGAGGGGGGGCCCTTAAGCTCTGGAAACACCATATATTTT.